Each of the 11 T cell receptor beta chains below was sequenced from the same sample in a study of blood T cell repertoires in COVID-19. Assay used: immunoSEQ multiplex PCR; TCRdb lists only in-frame clones, some missing. The sample has around 280,000 clones; around 87% are singletons. The specimen sequenced was peripheral blood. The receptors derive from a woman between 45 and 65 years old who had recovered from COVID-19.

V and J are TRBV15 and TRBJ1-1, with no clear D. The CDR3 is made up of 14 amino acids. Germline V lookup: CDR1 LNHNV, CDR2 YYDKDF (reference sequence). Between the trimmed V and J ends, which lost 0 bases and 1 base, there was a span of 6 bases. The CDR3 is CATSRDWQNTEAFF. CDR3 DNA sequence: TGTGCCACCAGCAGAGATTGGCAGAACACTGAAGCTTTCTTT.

This chain connects TRBV7-2 to TRBJ1-3, with unresolved D. V dropped 2 bases and J dropped 0 bases, with 8 bases sitting between them. Germline CDR1 is SGHTA and CDR2 is FQGNSA. This CDR3 spans 15 amino acids. CDR3 nucleotides: TGTGCCAGCAGCTTATACCCGGGCTCTGGAAACACCATATATTTT. Translation gives CASSLYPGSGNTIYF.

About this clone: The junction differs from germline at one of its ends, possibly a read error. This rearrangement joins TRBV9 to TRBJ2-7; perhaps TRBD1 as D (6 bases). Germline V gene lookup returns CDR1 SGDLS and CDR2 YYNGEE. The CDR3 covers 16 residues. This CDR3 reads CASSVASGLHRDEQYF. In DNA form, the CDR3 reads TGTGCTAGCAGCGTAGCTTCAGGCTTACACAGGGACGAGCAGTACTTC.

This chain joins TRBV10-3 and TRBJ1-1; 7 bases fit TRBD1. Unmatched junction bases numbered 4, after V lost 7 bases and J lost 5 bases. The CDR3 sequence is 12 residues long. CDR1 and CDR2 from the germline V gene are ENHRY and SYGVKD. The CDR3 reads CAIKGAGTEAFF. The CDR3 DNA sequence: TGTGCCATCAAGGGGGCAGGGACTGAAGCTTTCTTT.

CDR3 sequence reads: CASSHQRNTGELFF. The CDR3 nucleotides are TGCGCCAGCAGCCACCAGCGGAACACCGGGGAGCTGTTTTTT. V gene TRBV5-1 combines with J gene TRBJ2-2; D not resolved. The CDR3 extends over 14 amino acids. Germline CDR1 reads SGHRS; CDR2 reads YFSETQ. Trimming took off 4 bases at V and 1 base at J, with 8 bases between the two ends. Filled out from reference TRBV5-1 and TRBJ2-2, the complete variable domain reads KAGVTQTPRYLIKTRGQQVTLSCSPISGHRSVSWYQQTPGQGLQFLFEYFSETQRNKGNFPGRFSGRQFSNSRSEMNVSTLELGDSALYLCASSHQRNTGELFFGEGSRLTVL.

V gene TRBV7-2 combines with J gene TRBJ2-5; TRBD2 matches at 14 bases. CDR1 and CDR2 from the germline V gene are SGHTA and FQGNSA. V was clipped by 5 bases and J by 6 bases; unmatched bases: 14. The CDR3 length is 18 residues. DNA for the CDR3: TGTGCCAGCAGCCTTCCGACCCAGGGGACTAGCGGGGGACAGACCCAGTACTTC. This encodes CASSLPTQGTSGGQTQYF.

The rearrangement joins TRBV2 to TRBJ2-2; 8 bases match TRBD2. The CDR3 length is 17 residues. The V gene end was trimmed by 3 bases and the J gene end by 0 bases; junction bases not matched to a gene: 6. Germline CDR1 and CDR2: SNHLY and FYNNEI. CDR3 residues: CASSDRTGGPNTGELFF. The DNA for the CDR3 is TGTGCCAGCAGTGACCGGACGGGAGGGCCGAACACCGGGGAGCTGTTTTTT.

The chain's CDR3 is CASSQDRGGGSPLHF. The CDR3 DNA reads as TGCGCCAGCAGCCAAGATCGGGGGGGCGGCTCACCCCTCCACTTT. This chain uses TRBV4-3 with TRBJ1-6; D possibly corresponds to TRBD1 (6 bases). Germline V gene lookup returns CDR1 LGHNA and CDR2 YSLEER. The length of the CDR3 is 15 residues. V dropped 0 bases and J dropped 10 bases, with 13 bases sitting between them.

This clone was found many times. The rearrangement links TRBV27 to TRBJ2-7; D might be TRBD1 (6 bases). Germline assignment: CDR1 MNHEY and CDR2 SMNVEV (reference sequence). There are 14 residues in the CDR3. V was cut by 6 bases and J by 0 bases, with 12 bases left in between. The CDR3 reads CASRLDRYSYEQYF. For the CDR3, the DNA is TGTGCCAGCAGACTTGACAGGTACTCCTACGAGCAGTACTTC.

CDR3 sequence reads: CASSFNRGNTEAFF. As DNA, the CDR3 is TGTGCCAGCAGTTTCAATCGGGGGAACACTGAAGCTTTCTTT. This chain links TRBV27 with TRBJ1-1; D not resolved. Germline V lookup: CDR1 MNHEY, CDR2 SMNVEV (reference sequence). Trimming took 3 bases from V and 1 from J, leaving 9 bases between them. The length of the CDR3 is 14 residues.

The gene calls are TRBV7-9 and TRBJ1-1; 8 bases map to TRBD1. Germline loops: CDR1 SEHNR, CDR2 FQNEAQ (reference sequence). Trimming cost V 4 bases and J 3 bases; bases outside gene matches: 10. The CDR3 is made up of 16 amino acids. This CDR3 reads CASSYGFSGGHTEAFF. DNA of the CDR3: TGTGCCAGCAGCTACGGATTTTCAGGGGGCCACACTGAAGCTTTCTTT.